Included here is one T cell receptor (beta chain) sequence, with context. Antigen: not known. The CDR3 is made up of 16 amino acids. Trimming left V 4 bases short and J 6 bases short, with 21 bases between. CDR1 and CDR2 (germline): SGDLS, YYNGEE. The data stem from a study of regulatory T cells. General study results and limits: Compared with autologous conventional CD4+ cells and control regulatory cells, CD3G-deficient regulatory T cells showed reduced diversity. Skewed V and J usage and few unique V-J pairs marked patient repertoires, most in Tregs.

Primers: 52 TRBV forward and 13 TRBJ reverse. Clones were sequenced by immunoSEQ multiplex PCR, and TCRdb holds only the in-frame ones, with some missing. The table records under 4,000 clones, around 94% of them present only once. All CD3G-deficient patients showed autoimmunity, more severe in two. CD4+ cells were sorted into CD25-high CD127-low regulatory cells and CD25-low CD127-high conventional cells. The receptor comes from a person under 35 with CD3G deficiency. The gene calls are TRBV9 and TRBJ2-3, with D perhaps matching TRBD2 (7 bases). Material for sequencing was CD4+ Tregs sorted from blood. The CDR3 is CASSPYGGGMTDTQYF. CDR3 nucleotide sequence: TGTGCCAGCAGCCCCTATGGGGGGGGCATGACGGATACGCAGTATTTT.